The next 3 T cell receptor beta chains were all read from a single sample in a study of human T cells and chemical hapten exposure. Indicated time point: patch test 1, 2 weeks after DPC sensitization. Treatment meaning: therapeutic diphenylcyclopropenone sensitization with weekly scalp DPC. One entry per CDR3 protein results from TCRdb running MiXCR on the RACE reads. Seen here are 180,000 or so distinct CDR3 sequences, 14% observed once, and the top ten hold 1.5% to 2%. The sample here was whole blood, taken in connection with sensitization to the hapten diphenylcyclopropenone (DPC). These receptors all stem from a woman in her twenties or thirties with alopecia areata. Some clones in this sample may be carry-over from other donors' samples.

The chain joins TRBV6-1 to TRBJ1-1, with D perhaps matching TRBD1 (5 bases). Per the germline V gene, CDR1 is MNHNS and CDR2 is SASEGT. V was shortened by 6 bases and J by 5 bases, with 16 bases between the two germline ends. The CDR3 has 14 amino acids. In DNA form, the CDR3 reads TGTGCCAGCAGGACTCCTCAGGGAGGAACTGAAGCTTTCTTT. It encodes CASRTPQGGTEAFF.

The table lists this clonotype with many counts. CDR3 coding DNA: TGTGCCAGCAGTATCGACGCGGCCAACACTGAAGCTTTCTTT. Translating gives CASSIDAANTEAFF. This chain connects TRBV7-3 to TRBJ1-1; unclear D gene. Between the trimmed V and J ends, which lost 6 bases and 2 bases, there was a span of 13 bases. From germline, CDR1 is SGHTA and CDR2 FQGTGA. This CDR3 has 14 amino acids.

This chain links TRBV28 with TRBJ1-2; no definite D call. V lost 7 bases and J lost 2, with 11 bases in between. Germline V gene data show CDR1 as MDHEN and CDR2 as SYDVKM. The CDR3 runs 13 residues. The CDR3 sequence: CASTEVPNYGYTF. The CDR3, as DNA: TGTGCCAGCACTGAGGTCCCGAACTATGGCTACACCTTC.